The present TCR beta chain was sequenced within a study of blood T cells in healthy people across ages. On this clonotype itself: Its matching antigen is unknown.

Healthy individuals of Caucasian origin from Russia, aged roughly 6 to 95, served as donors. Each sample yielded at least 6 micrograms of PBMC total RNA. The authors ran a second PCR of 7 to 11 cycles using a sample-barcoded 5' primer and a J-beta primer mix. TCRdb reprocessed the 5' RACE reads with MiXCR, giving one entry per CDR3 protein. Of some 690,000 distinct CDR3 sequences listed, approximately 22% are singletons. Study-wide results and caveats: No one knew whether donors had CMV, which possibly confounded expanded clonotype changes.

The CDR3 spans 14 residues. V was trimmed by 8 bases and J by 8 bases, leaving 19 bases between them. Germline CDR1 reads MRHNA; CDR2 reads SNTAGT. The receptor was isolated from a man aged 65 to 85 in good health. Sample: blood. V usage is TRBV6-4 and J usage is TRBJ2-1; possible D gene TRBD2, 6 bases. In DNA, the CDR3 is TGTGCCAGCCGGAGGGAAGAAGGATACGATGAGCAGTTCTTC. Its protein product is CASRREEGYDEQFF.